Listed below are T cell receptor beta chains from one sample, sequenced in a study of blood T cell repertoires in COVID-19. Data came from immunoSEQ multiplex PCR; TCRdb stores just in-frame clones and leaves some out. The sample gives 250,000 to 300,000 clones, around four fifths of which show up once; roughly 4.5% is in the top ten. The specimen sequenced was peripheral blood. The receptors here all came from a man aged 55 to 69 who had recovered from COVID-19. CDR3s include the opening cysteine and the closing phenylalanine or tryptophan. A D gene is named only where the DNA matches it firmly. Rows give clone size only sometimes, using once, few, many, or a class for an expanded clone.

CDR3 DNA: TGTGCCAGCAGTACAAACGGAGCAACAGAGACCCAGTACTTC
CDR3 protein: CASSTNGATETQYF
CDR3 length: 14
J gene: TRBJ2-5
V gene: TRBV6-5
D gene: NA
clone size: NA

CDR3 DNA: TGTGCCAGCAGCCCGTGGACAGGCATTGCCGGGGAGCTGTTTTTT
CDR3 protein: CASSPWTGIAGELFF
CDR3 length: 15
J gene: TRBJ2-2
V gene: TRBV11-2
D gene: TRBD1
clone size: NA

CDR3 DNA: TGTGCCAGCAGCTTAACCGGGACAGGGAACGAGCAGTACTTC
CDR3 protein: CASSLTGTGNEQYF
CDR3 length: 14
J gene: TRBJ2-7
V gene: TRBV7-8
D gene: TRBD1
clone size: NA

CDR3 DNA: TGTGCCAGTAGTCCCGCCGGGACAGGGCGAGAAAAACTGTTTTTT
CDR3 protein: CASSPAGTGREKLFF
CDR3 length: 15
J gene: TRBJ1-4
V gene: TRBV19
D gene: TRBD1
clone size: few

CDR3 DNA: TGTGCCAGTAGTATGGAGGGGGCGCAGCCCCAGCATTTT
CDR3 protein: CASSMEGAQPQHF
CDR3 length: 13
J gene: TRBJ1-5
V gene: TRBV19
D gene: TRBD1
clone size: once

CDR3 DNA: TGCGCCAGCAGCTTCTCATCAGGGGTGAATGAGCAGTTCTTC
CDR3 protein: CASSFSSGVNEQFF
CDR3 length: 14
J gene: TRBJ2-1
V gene: TRBV5-1
D gene: NA
clone size: once

CDR3 DNA: TGCGCCAGCAGCCCGGCAGGGACAGGAAGCCACAATGAGCAGTTCTTC
CDR3 protein: CASSPAGTGSHNEQFF
CDR3 length: 16
J gene: TRBJ2-1
V gene: TRBV5-1
D gene: TRBD1
clone size: NA

CDR3 DNA: TGTGCCAGTAGTATGGAGGGGGCGACTGAAAAACTGTTTTTT
CDR3 protein: CASSMEGATEKLFF
CDR3 length: 14
J gene: TRBJ1-4
V gene: TRBV19
D gene: TRBD1
clone size: NA

CDR3 DNA: TGTGCCAGCAGCTTCGACAGGGGTGAGCAGTTCTTC
CDR3 protein: CASSFDRGEQFF
CDR3 length: 12
J gene: TRBJ2-1
V gene: TRBV7-2
D gene: TRBD1
clone size: NA

CDR3 DNA: TGTGCCAGCAGTGTATTGGAGGCGAACACCGGGGAGCTGTTTTTT
CDR3 protein: CASSVLEANTGELFF
CDR3 length: 15
J gene: TRBJ2-2
V gene: TRBV2
D gene: NA
clone size: once

CDR3 DNA: TGCAGCGGGCGTTCTAGCGGGAGGGCCGGGGAGCTGTTTTTT
CDR3 protein: CSGRSSGRAGELFF
CDR3 length: 14
J gene: TRBJ2-2
V gene: TRBV29-1
D gene: TRBD2
clone size: NA

CDR3 DNA: TGTGCCAGCAGTTACAGGGGCGTCGAGTACTATGGCTACACCTTC
CDR3 protein: CASSYRGVEYYGYTF
CDR3 length: 15
J gene: TRBJ1-2
V gene: TRBV6-5
D gene: NA
clone size: NA

CDR3 DNA: TGTGCCAGCAGCTTCAGGGGACTAGCGCGGACAATGCCCCAGCAAGAGACCCAGTACTTC
CDR3 protein: CASSFRGLARTMPQQETQYF
CDR3 length: 20
J gene: TRBJ2-5
V gene: TRBV21-1
D gene: NA
clone size: NA

CDR3 DNA: TGTGCCAGCAGTGGGACAGGGGGTAACACCGGGGAGCTGTTTTTT
CDR3 protein: CASSGTGGNTGELFF
CDR3 length: 15
J gene: TRBJ2-2
V gene: TRBV2
D gene: TRBD1
clone size: NA

CDR3 DNA: TGTGCCAGCAGCCGCCGCAGGGGGACGAACACCGGGGAGCTGTTTTTT
CDR3 protein: CASSRRRGTNTGELFF
CDR3 length: 16
J gene: TRBJ2-2
V gene: TRBV14
D gene: TRBD1
clone size: NA

CDR3 DNA: TGTGCCAGCAGGACAGGGGGCGCCAGGACAGATACGCAGTATTTT
CDR3 protein: CASRTGGARTDTQYF
CDR3 length: 15
J gene: TRBJ2-3
V gene: TRBV28
D gene: TRBD1
clone size: NA

CDR3 DNA: TGTGCCAGCAGCCAAGTTTCGGATACGCAGTATTTT
CDR3 protein: CASSQVSDTQYF
CDR3 length: 12
J gene: TRBJ2-3
V gene: TRBV4-2
D gene: NA
clone size: NA

CDR3 DNA: TGTGCCAGCAGCTCCAGGCAGTTATTGGGCATTCAGTACTTC
CDR3 protein: CASSSRQLLGIQYF
CDR3 length: 14
J gene: TRBJ2-4
V gene: TRBV11-2
D gene: NA
clone size: NA

CDR3 DNA: TGTGCCAGCAGCACAGGACAACTCAATCAGCCCCAGCATTTT
CDR3 protein: CASSTGQLNQPQHF
CDR3 length: 14
J gene: TRBJ1-5
V gene: TRBV7-6
D gene: NA
clone size: many

CDR3 DNA: TGTGCCAGCAGCACCACCGAGTACCACACTGAAGCTTTCTTT
CDR3 protein: CASSTTEYHTEAFF
CDR3 length: 14
J gene: TRBJ1-1
V gene: TRBV7-9
D gene: NA
clone size: NA

CDR3 DNA: TGTGCCAGCTCCTCACCTGGGACAGCCACCTACGAGCAGTACTTC
CDR3 protein: CASSSPGTATYEQYF
CDR3 length: 15
J gene: TRBJ2-7
V gene: TRBV18
D gene: TRBD1
clone size: NA

CDR3 DNA: TGTGCCAGCAGCCCGTTAGCGGGGTGGTACAATGAGCAGTTCTTC
CDR3 protein: CASSPLAGWYNEQFF
CDR3 length: 15
J gene: TRBJ2-1
V gene: TRBV6-5
D gene: TRBD2
clone size: NA

CDR3 DNA: TGCAGTGCTAGGCGGTACAATGAGCAGTTCTTC
CDR3 protein: CSARRYNEQFF
CDR3 length: 11
J gene: TRBJ2-1
V gene: TRBV20-1
D gene: NA
clone size: NA

CDR3 DNA: TGTGCCAGTAGTATTCAAGCGGGGGTAAACACCGGGGAGCTGTTTTTT
CDR3 protein: CASSIQAGVNTGELFF
CDR3 length: 16
J gene: TRBJ2-2
V gene: TRBV19
D gene: TRBD2
clone size: once

CDR3 DNA: TGTGCCACCAGTCCTAGGGACACCCCCGGCGGAGGCTACACCTTC
CDR3 protein: CATSPRDTPGGGYTF
CDR3 length: 15
J gene: TRBJ1-2
V gene: TRBV15
D gene: NA
clone size: NA

CDR3 DNA: TGTGCCAGCAGTTTGTCAGGGGGCTGGGACTATGGCTACACCTTC
CDR3 protein: CASSLSGGWDYGYTF
CDR3 length: 15
J gene: TRBJ1-2
V gene: TRBV27
D gene: TRBD1
clone size: NA

CDR3 DNA: TGTGCCAGCTTCGGGTCCCAGGGGCGACGGGCGCAGTATTTT
CDR3 protein: CASFGSQGRRAQYF
CDR3 length: 14
J gene: TRBJ2-3
V gene: TRBV18
D gene: NA
clone size: NA

CDR3 DNA: TGTGCCACCAGTGATTTTTCTGGCAGGGGGCCATACAATGAGCAGTTCTTC
CDR3 protein: CATSDFSGRGPYNEQFF
CDR3 length: 17
J gene: TRBJ2-1
V gene: TRBV24-1
D gene: TRBD1
clone size: NA

CDR3 DNA: TGTGCCAGCAGCTTAGGCGGGCGACAGGGGGATCAGCCCCAGCATTTT
CDR3 protein: CASSLGGRQGDQPQHF
CDR3 length: 16
J gene: TRBJ1-5
V gene: TRBV7-2
D gene: TRBD1
clone size: NA

CDR3 DNA: TGCAGTGCTAGTTCGGGGGAAGCTTTCTTT
CDR3 protein: CSASSGEAFF
CDR3 length: 10
J gene: TRBJ1-1
V gene: TRBV20-1
D gene: NA
clone size: NA

CDR3 DNA: TGTGCCAGCAGCTTAACAGACAGCTTAAATTCACCCCTCCACTTT
CDR3 protein: CASSLTDSLNSPLHF
CDR3 length: 15
J gene: TRBJ1-6
V gene: TRBV7-8
D gene: NA
clone size: NA

CDR3 DNA: TGTGCCCTGGGCAGGGTTAATGAAAAACTGTTTTTT
CDR3 protein: CALGRVNEKLFF
CDR3 length: 12
J gene: TRBJ1-4
V gene: TRBV28
D gene: NA
clone size: NA

CDR3 DNA: TGTGCCACCAGTGATCCCCGTCGGAGTCAGCCCCAGCATTTT
CDR3 protein: CATSDPRRSQPQHF
CDR3 length: 14
J gene: TRBJ1-5
V gene: TRBV24-1
D gene: NA
clone size: NA

CDR3 DNA: TGTGCCTGGGGGCGGGGAGGAGATGGGGAGACCCAGTACTTC
CDR3 protein: CAWGRGGDGETQYF
CDR3 length: 14
J gene: TRBJ2-5
V gene: TRBV30
D gene: NA
clone size: NA

CDR3 DNA: TGTGCCTGGAGTCCAAGGACAGGGGGTGTCTCACCCCTCCACTTT
CDR3 protein: CAWSPRTGGVSPLHF
CDR3 length: 15
J gene: TRBJ1-6
V gene: TRBV30
D gene: TRBD1
clone size: few

CDR3 DNA: TGTGCCAGCAGTTCCCCGGCCGGGGAGCTGTTTTTT
CDR3 protein: CASSSPAGELFF
CDR3 length: 12
J gene: TRBJ2-2
V gene: TRBV6-6
D gene: NA
clone size: few